This T cell receptor (beta chain) was recovered during a study of T cell responses to AZD1222 COVID-19 vaccine listed by TCRdb under 2021. Regarding the research as a whole: A total of 230 to 250 trial participants underwent TCR sequencing, of whom 207 had received two doses of AZD1222 and 26 had received two doses of the MenACWY control vaccine. Trial participants were enrolled by age into 18-55, 56-69 and 70-plus year subgroups, with about 150, 27 and 61 TCR-sequenced participants respectively. Broad study findings and their caveats: The whole spike protein was spanned by vaccine-associated CD4 TCRs, and dominant responses were seen in regions 160-218 and 743-854. The 56-69-year group was small, and its depth increase did not reach significance, likely because of low power. After two AZD1222 doses, both the breadth and the depth of spike-specific TCRs were significantly higher than at day 0 and than in MenACWY recipients. Most participants were white British and females outnumbered males, and the authors suggested that clonal diversity may have been underestimated. No day 14 peak-response samples were available, so repertoires were characterized only after the peak T cell response. Reportedly, almost half of the unique spike-specific TCRs recognized epitopes lying outside the regions that are mutated in the B.1.351 and B.1.1.7 variants. Conclusions about previously exposed vaccinees are limited because only a handful of AZD1222 recipients were SARS-CoV-2 seropositive at baseline.

Comments on this clone: It lacks a known antigen. No qualities accompany the bases; no much larger clone lies one base away.

V lost 4 bases and J lost 8 bases; the stretch between them is 17 bases long. Reading the germline V gene gives CDR1 MRHNA and CDR2 SNTAGT. The CDR3 runs 14 amino acids, cysteine and phenylalanine included. The CDR3 DNA has 42 bases and is translated from base 1. Explained via the paper, the time point label denotes: about 28 days (+/-7) after the second vaccine dose. The meaning of the sample's treatment or condition label: meningococcal conjugate vaccine given as trial control. The vaccinee samples were drawn from two UK trials, COV001 and COV002, one of which was a single-blind randomized controlled phase 2/3 trial testing AZD1222 (ChAdOx1 nCoV-19) in healthy adults. For TCRbeta chain sequencing, PBMC samples from trial participants were taken at day 0 and at day 28 after the second dose. The CDR3 regions of human TCRbeta chains were subjected to immunosequencing. On the authors' methods: Repertoire TCRs were checked for matches against a reference library of SARS-CoV-2-specific TCRs that had been generated using the MIRA antigen-specificity platform. Breadth meant the fraction of unique TCRs that were SARS-CoV-2-associated, whereas depth meant the fraction of total T cells that were SARS-CoV-2-associated. Using the MIRA data, every spike-specific TCR was mapped to the spike region that the TCR reacted to and assigned to either a CD4 or a CD8 class. Log10-transformed breadth and depth values were compared by one-way ANOVA with Sidak's multiple comparisons tests. Here the immuneACCESS table is served through TCRdb, limited to in-frame sequences with V and J called. Missing clones are a known gap in these copies; in checked studies unresolved V genes cover under half, and the rest lacks a known reason. For V, J and clone size, that table is used; D and trimming come from the DNA. This sample lists more than 95,000 clones; roughly nine tenths were detected once. The top ten clonotypes cover about 3.1% of the sample.

Sequenced material: peripheral blood, taken 28 days after the second dose of the MenACWY control vaccine. In this chain, TRBV6-4 is recombined with TRBJ1-2; there is no confident call for the D gene. The clonotype originates from an adult who received the MenACWY meningococcal vaccine as a control. The CDR3 corresponds to CASSAGSEGYGYTF. The sequenced DNA is TGTGCCAGCAGTGCCGGATCCGAGGGTTACGGCTACACCTTC.